This section outlines one T cell receptor beta chain sequence together with its context. Its antigen remains unidentified. This entry belongs to a study of lymphopenia after photon versus proton radiotherapy. Germline V gives CDR1 LNHNV, CDR2 YYDKDF (reference sequence). The V segment lost 3 bases and the J segment 4 bases; nucleotides outside the gene matches: 4. This CDR3 comprises 16 residues. Produced via immunoSEQ multiplex PCR; TCRdb's table is partial and in-frame only. This table has roughly 25,000 clones, 90% appearing once. Whole-study findings and limits: Proton therapy kept repertoires fairly stable, unlike photons, which gained effector/memory cells. Oligoclonal CD8+ Temra expansion after nadir drove photon patients' diversity drop.

The chain carries TRBV15 and TRBJ2-4, with TRBD2 matching 12 bases. The sequenced sample was peripheral blood, obtained from a patient treated with photon-based radiotherapy. The receptor was derived from a woman between 50 and 59 years old with cholangiocarcinoma. CDR3 sequence reads: CATSSPSGGEKNIQYF. The CDR3 DNA reads as TGTGCCACCAGCAGCCCTAGCGGGGGGGAAAAAAACATTCAGTACTTC.